These T cell receptor beta chains were read from a single sample in a study of Ad26.COV2.S vaccination and SARS-CoV-2 variants. Measured with immunoSEQ multiplex PCR; TCRdb has only the in-frame clones, and not every one. The data hold a few hundred thousand clones, with 85% to 90% observed a single time. Material: peripheral blood, obtained in a trial of Ad26.COV2.S vaccine versus placebo. The receptors here all came from a person aged 18-65 years who received the Ad26.COV2.S COVID-19 vaccine or a placebo. Each CDR3 is given with its conserved first and last residue. Fields, in order: V gene, clone size, J gene, D gene, CDR3 DNA, CDR3 protein. A D gene is named only where the DNA matches it firmly. The size field is filled for only some rows; it gives once, few, many or a size class.

v_gene: TRBV29-1; abundance: .; j_gene: TRBJ2-3; d_gene: TRBD1; CDR3nt: TGCAGCGTTGAGGGACAGAGCACAGATACGCAGTATTTT; CDR3aa: CSVEGQSTDTQYF
v_gene: TRBV7-3; abundance: .; j_gene: TRBJ2-3; d_gene: TRBD2; CDR3nt: TGTGCCAGCAGCTCCAGCGGGGGGACGCACGCAGATACGCAGTATTTT; CDR3aa: CASSSSGGTHADTQYF
v_gene: TRBV6-1; abundance: few; j_gene: TRBJ1-6; d_gene: .; CDR3nt: TGTGCCAGCAGTGAGGACGTGGGTTATGCCTATAATTCACCCCTCCACTTT; CDR3aa: CASSEDVGYAYNSPLHF
v_gene: TRBV5-8; abundance: .; j_gene: TRBJ2-2; d_gene: .; CDR3nt: TGTGCCAGCAGCTTGGCCCGGCAGACGAACACCGGGGAGCTGTTTTTT; CDR3aa: CASSLARQTNTGELFF
v_gene: TRBV19; abundance: .; j_gene: TRBJ1-2; d_gene: .; CDR3nt: TGTGCCAGTATAACAGACAACTATGGCTACACCTTC; CDR3aa: CASITDNYGYTF
v_gene: TRBV9; abundance: .; j_gene: TRBJ1-1; d_gene: .; CDR3nt: TGTGCCAGCAGCGGCTACAGCACTGAAGCTTTCTTT; CDR3aa: CASSGYSTEAFF
v_gene: TRBV9; abundance: once; j_gene: TRBJ2-7; d_gene: TRBD2; CDR3nt: TGTGCCAGCAGCGTGGCGACGGGAGGCGCAGTTTACGAGCAGTACTTC; CDR3aa: CASSVATGGAVYEQYF
v_gene: TRBV27; abundance: .; j_gene: TRBJ2-7; d_gene: .; CDR3nt: TGTGCCAGCCGGCCCGGGGCCGGCGAGCAGTACTTC; CDR3aa: CASRPGAGEQYF
v_gene: TRBV2; abundance: once; j_gene: TRBJ1-2; d_gene: .; CDR3nt: TGTGCCAGCAGTGTTAAAGGGAGGGACTATGGCTACACCTTC; CDR3aa: CASSVKGRDYGYTF
v_gene: TRBV5-6; abundance: .; j_gene: TRBJ2-4; d_gene: .; CDR3nt: TGTGCCAGCAGCTTGGTTCGGGGGGCGGACATTCAGTACTTC; CDR3aa: CASSLVRGADIQYF
v_gene: TRBV7-8; abundance: .; j_gene: TRBJ1-2; d_gene: .; CDR3nt: TGTGCCAGCAGCTTAGTCTCCCCAGCGCCTAATCCGGGTGGCTACACCTTC; CDR3aa: CASSLVSPAPNPGGYTF
v_gene: TRBV28; abundance: .; j_gene: TRBJ1-2; d_gene: .; CDR3nt: TGTGCCAGCAGTTTGGGGGGCTATGGCTACACCTTC; CDR3aa: CASSLGGYGYTF
v_gene: TRBV5-1; abundance: once; j_gene: TRBJ2-1; d_gene: .; CDR3nt: TGCGCCAGCAGCTTGAGCCCCCAATACCCCTACAATGAGCAGTTCTTC; CDR3aa: CASSLSPQYPYNEQFF
v_gene: TRBV29-1; abundance: .; j_gene: TRBJ2-7; d_gene: .; CDR3nt: TGCAGCGTTCGGGCCAGCACCTACGAGCAGTACTTC; CDR3aa: CSVRASTYEQYF
v_gene: TRBV6-5; abundance: .; j_gene: TRBJ2-1; d_gene: TRBD2; CDR3nt: TGTGCCAGCAGTTACGCTCCCCTAGCGGGTGGCAATGAGCAGTTCTTC; CDR3aa: CASSYAPLAGGNEQFF
v_gene: TRBV11-3; abundance: .; j_gene: TRBJ2-1; d_gene: TRBD1; CDR3nt: TGTGCCAGCAGCTCGCGACAGGGGGCGGCCAATGAGCAGTTCTTC; CDR3aa: CASSSRQGAANEQFF
v_gene: TRBV4-1; abundance: .; j_gene: TRBJ2-7; d_gene: .; CDR3nt: TGCGCCAGCAGCCCCGGACAGAGTTCATACGAGCAGTACTTC; CDR3aa: CASSPGQSSYEQYF
v_gene: TRBV27; abundance: .; j_gene: TRBJ2-1; d_gene: .; CDR3nt: TGTGCCAGCAGTTTGGGGGGGGCGGGTGAGCAGTTCTTC; CDR3aa: CASSLGGAGEQFF
v_gene: TRBV5-1; abundance: few; j_gene: TRBJ2-7; d_gene: TRBD2; CDR3nt: TGCGCCAGCAGCTTGGGGAGCGGGGAAAGCTACGAGCAGTACTTC; CDR3aa: CASSLGSGESYEQYF
v_gene: TRBV6-5; abundance: .; j_gene: TRBJ2-7; d_gene: .; CDR3nt: TGTGCCAGCGGGACGCCCCCGGGATACGAGCAGTACTTC; CDR3aa: CASGTPPGYEQYF
v_gene: TRBV7-9; abundance: few; j_gene: TRBJ1-1; d_gene: .; CDR3nt: TGTGCCAGCAGCTTAGTTAAGTTGGGGAACACTGAAGCTTTCTTT; CDR3aa: CASSLVKLGNTEAFF
v_gene: TRBV7-6; abundance: .; j_gene: TRBJ2-3; d_gene: .; CDR3nt: TGTGCCAGCAGCTTCACTAGTCCTCCCTCAGATACGCAGTATTTT; CDR3aa: CASSFTSPPSDTQYF
v_gene: TRBV7-2; abundance: .; j_gene: TRBJ1-1; d_gene: .; CDR3nt: TGTGCCAGCAGCCCGACGGGGCCGGGCACTGAAGCTTTCTTT; CDR3aa: CASSPTGPGTEAFF
v_gene: TRBV21-1; abundance: .; j_gene: TRBJ2-1; d_gene: .; CDR3nt: TGTGCCAGCCCAGCGGGGGCCCCAACCCATGAGCAGTTCTTC; CDR3aa: CASPAGAPTHEQFF
v_gene: TRBV10-3; abundance: .; j_gene: TRBJ2-1; d_gene: .; CDR3nt: TGTGCCATCAGTGAGCTTGGCAGCCTCAATGAGCAGTTCTTC; CDR3aa: CAISELGSLNEQFF
v_gene: TRBV6-1; abundance: .; j_gene: TRBJ2-4; d_gene: .; CDR3nt: TGTGCCAGCAGTGAAGCAAGGGAGATAAACATTCAGTACTTC; CDR3aa: CASSEAREINIQYF
v_gene: TRBV11-2; abundance: once; j_gene: TRBJ2-1; d_gene: TRBD2; CDR3nt: TGTGCCAGCAGCTTATGGACTAGCGGCCACAATGAGCAGTTCTTC; CDR3aa: CASSLWTSGHNEQFF
v_gene: TRBV4-1; abundance: .; j_gene: TRBJ2-1; d_gene: .; CDR3nt: TGCGCCAGCAGCCAGCTCACACGGGTCGCCTCCTACAATGAGCAGTTCTTC; CDR3aa: CASSQLTRVASYNEQFF
v_gene: TRBV7-2; abundance: few; j_gene: TRBJ1-2; d_gene: .; CDR3nt: TGTGCCAGCAGCTTATCGAGGGATGGCCATGGCTACACCTTC; CDR3aa: CASSLSRDGHGYTF
v_gene: TRBV27; abundance: .; j_gene: TRBJ2-7; d_gene: .; CDR3nt: TGTGCCAGCAGTTATCGGCAGGGGCCCTACGAGCAGTACTTC; CDR3aa: CASSYRQGPYEQYF
v_gene: TRBV19; abundance: .; j_gene: TRBJ1-6; d_gene: .; CDR3nt: TGTGCCAGTAGTATAGAAATCGGCCTAACCCGGTATTCACCCCTCCACTTT; CDR3aa: CASSIEIGLTRYSPLHF
v_gene: TRBV7-9; abundance: .; j_gene: TRBJ2-5; d_gene: .; CDR3nt: TGTGCCAGCAGCCTACTCGTCAGCCGACAAGAGACTCAGTACTTC; CDR3aa: CASSLLVSRQETQYF